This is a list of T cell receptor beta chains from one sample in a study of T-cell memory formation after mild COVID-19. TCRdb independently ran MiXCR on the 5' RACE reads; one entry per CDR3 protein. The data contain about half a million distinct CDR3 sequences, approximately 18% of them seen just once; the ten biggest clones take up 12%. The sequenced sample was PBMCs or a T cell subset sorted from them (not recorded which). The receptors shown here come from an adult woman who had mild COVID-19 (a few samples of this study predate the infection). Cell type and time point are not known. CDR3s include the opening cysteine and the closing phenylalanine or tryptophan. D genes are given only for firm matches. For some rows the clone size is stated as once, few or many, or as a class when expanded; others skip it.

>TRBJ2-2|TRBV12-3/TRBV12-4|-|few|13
TGTGCCAGCAGACTAGGACGGTACGGGGAGCTGTTTTTT
CASRLGRYGELFF
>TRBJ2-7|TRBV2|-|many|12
TGTGCCAGCAGTGAAAGGGATGGTGAGCAGTACTTC
CASSERDGEQYF
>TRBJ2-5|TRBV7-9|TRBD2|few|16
TGTGCCAGCAGCGCGGACCCGGGACTAGATGTGGGGACCCAGTACTTC
CASSADPGLDVGTQYF
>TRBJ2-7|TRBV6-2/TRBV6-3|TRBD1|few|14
TGTGCCAGCAGGGGACAGGGTAGCTCCTACGAGCAGTACTTC
CASRGQGSSYEQYF
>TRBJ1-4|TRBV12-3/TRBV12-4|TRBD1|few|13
TGTGCCACCGGACAGGGGGCCCGGGAAAAACTGTTTTTT
CATGQGAREKLFF
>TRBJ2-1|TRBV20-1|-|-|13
TGCAGTGCTAGAGAGATGCCCAAAAATGAGCAGTTCTTC
CSAREMPKNEQFF
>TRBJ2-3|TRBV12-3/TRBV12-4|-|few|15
TGTGCCCCCAAGCATACAGCCTATTACACAGATACGCAGTATTTT
CAPKHTAYYTDTQYF
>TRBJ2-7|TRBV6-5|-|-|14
TGTGCCAGCAGTTACTTCGACACCTCCTACGAGCAGTACTTC
CASSYFDTSYEQYF
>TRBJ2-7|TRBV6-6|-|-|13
TGTGCCAGTCACAGGGCGAGCTCCTACGAGCAGTACTTC
CASHRASSYEQYF
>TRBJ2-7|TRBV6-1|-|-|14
TGTGCCAGCAGGGTACCCCCCGTCGGGCAAGAGCAGTACTTC
CASRVPPVGQEQYF
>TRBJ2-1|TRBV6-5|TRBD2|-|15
TGTGCCAGCAGTTACATGCCGACTAGCGGCAATGAGCAGTTCTTC
CASSYMPTSGNEQFF
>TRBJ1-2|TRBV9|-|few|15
TGTGCCAGCAGCCCACATCATGGAAACAGCTATGGCTACACCTTC
CASSPHHGNSYGYTF
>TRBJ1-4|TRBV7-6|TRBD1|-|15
TGTGCCAGCAGCCCCCACGGGGTAGGTGGGACAGAACTGTTTTTT
CASSPHGVGGTELFF
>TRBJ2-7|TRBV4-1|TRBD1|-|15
TGCGCCAGCAGCCAAGAAGGACAGGCCTCCTACGAGCAGTACTTC
CASSQEGQASYEQYF
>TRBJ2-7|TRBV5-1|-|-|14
TGCGCCAGCAGCTTCGGTCAAAATTCCTACGAGCAGTACTTC
CASSFGQNSYEQYF
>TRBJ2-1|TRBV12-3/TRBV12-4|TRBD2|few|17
TGTGCCAGCAGTCCCCCACTAGCGGGAGTATCCTACAATGAGCAGTTCTTC
CASSPPLAGVSYNEQFF
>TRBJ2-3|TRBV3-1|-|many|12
TGTGCCAGCAGCCGAGTCACAGATACGCAGTATTTT
CASSRVTDTQYF
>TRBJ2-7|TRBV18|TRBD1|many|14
TGTGCCAGCTCACCGGGACAGGGACCCTACGAGCAGTACTTC
CASSPGQGPYEQYF
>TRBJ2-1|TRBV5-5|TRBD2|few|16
TGTGCCAGCAGCTTGGCTCCACTAGCGGGGCACAATGAGCAGTTCTTC
CASSLAPLAGHNEQFF
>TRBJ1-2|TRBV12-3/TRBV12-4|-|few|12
TGTGCCAGCCGAACAGGCCCCGAGGGCTACACCTTC
CASRTGPEGYTF
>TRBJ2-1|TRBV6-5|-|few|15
TGTGCCAGCAGTAGGCGTGGACAGTCTAGGAATGAGCAGTTCTTC
CASSRRGQSRNEQFF
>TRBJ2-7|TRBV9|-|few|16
TGTGCCAGCAGCGCTGGCGGTCATGGGGTGTCCTACGAGCAGTACTTC
CASSAGGHGVSYEQYF
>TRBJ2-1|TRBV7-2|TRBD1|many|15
TGTGCCAGCAGCCAGGGACAGGGTCTGTACAATGAGCAGTTCTTC
CASSQGQGLYNEQFF
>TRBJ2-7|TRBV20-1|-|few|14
TGCAGTGCTCTCCCCCCCGGGAATTGGTACGAGCAGTACTTC
CSALPPGNWYEQYF
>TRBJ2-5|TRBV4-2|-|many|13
TGTGCCAGCAGCCAAGATGGTGGGGAGACCCAGTACTTC
CASSQDGGETQYF
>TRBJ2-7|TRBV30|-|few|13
TGTGCCTGGAGTGGGGACGGAGCCTACGAGCAGTACTTC
CAWSGDGAYEQYF
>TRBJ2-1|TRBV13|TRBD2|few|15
TGTGCCAGCACCGAACTAGCGGGAGTCGGCAATGAGCAGTTCTTC
CASTELAGVGNEQFF
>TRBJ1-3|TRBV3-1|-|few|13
TGTGCCAGCAGCCAAGATCGCGGAAACACCATATATTTT
CASSQDRGNTIYF
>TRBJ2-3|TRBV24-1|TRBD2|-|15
TGTGCCACCAGTGAAATTAGCGGGAGAACAGATACGCAGTATTTT
CATSEISGRTDTQYF
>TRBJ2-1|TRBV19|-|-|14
TGTGCCAGTAGTGCGGAGAGCGCCTACAATGAGCAGTTCTTC
CASSAESAYNEQFF
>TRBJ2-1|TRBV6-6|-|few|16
TGTGCCAGCAGAGCCCAGCAGGGAAGCTCCTACAATGAGCAGTTCTTC
CASRAQQGSSYNEQFF
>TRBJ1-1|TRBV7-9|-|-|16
TGTGCCAGCAGCTCCGAAAGGGGCTCCCTGAACACTGAAGCTTTCTTT
CASSSERGSLNTEAFF
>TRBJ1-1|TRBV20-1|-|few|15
TGCAGTGCTAGCCCTTCGCCGGGCTTAAGGACTGAAGCTTTCTTT
CSASPSPGLRTEAFF
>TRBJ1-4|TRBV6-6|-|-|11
TGTGCCAGCAGTGAACTAGAAAAACTGTTTTTT
CASSELEKLFF
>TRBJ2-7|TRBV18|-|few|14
TGTGCCAGCTCACCGCCGACCGGGGTGTACGAGCAGTACTTC
CASSPPTGVYEQYF
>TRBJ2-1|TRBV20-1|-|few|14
TGCAGTGCTAGAGATCGAAGGTCCTACAATGAGCAGTTCTTC
CSARDRRSYNEQFF
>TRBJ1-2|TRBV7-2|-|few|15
TGTGCCAGCAGCTTAGCCGTCCGGGGCATCTATGGCTACACCTTC
CASSLAVRGIYGYTF
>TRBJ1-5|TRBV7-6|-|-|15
TGTGCCAGCAGCTTAGGTTGGGACGGGGGTCAGCCCCAGCATTTT
CASSLGWDGGQPQHF
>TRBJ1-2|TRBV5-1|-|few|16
TGCGCCAGCAGGCCTGCGGAAGACCCCAGGTCTTATGGCTACACCTTC
CASRPAEDPRSYGYTF
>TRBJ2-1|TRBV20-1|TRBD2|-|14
TGCAGTGCTAGACTAGCGGGCTTCTACAATGAGCAGTTCTTC
CSARLAGFYNEQFF
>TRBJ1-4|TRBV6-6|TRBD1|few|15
TGTGCCAGCAGTTACATGGGGACAGTTAATGAAAAACTGTTTTTT
CASSYMGTVNEKLFF
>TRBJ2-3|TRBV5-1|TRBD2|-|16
TGCGCCAGCAGCGCGGGACTAGCGGGAAACACAGATACGCAGTATTTT
CASSAGLAGNTDTQYF
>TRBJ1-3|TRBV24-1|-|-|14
TGTGCCACCAGTGAGCCCTCATCTGGAAACACCATATATTTT
CATSEPSSGNTIYF
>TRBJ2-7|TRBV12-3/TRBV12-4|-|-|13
TGTGCCAGCAGACTGGACAGAAGGTACGAGCAGTACTTC
CASRLDRRYEQYF
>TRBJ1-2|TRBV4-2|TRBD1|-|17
TGTGCCAGCAGCCAAGAGTTGGGTTTACAGGGGGACTATGGCTACACCTTC
CASSQELGLQGDYGYTF
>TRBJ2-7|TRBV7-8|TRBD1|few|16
TGTGCCAGCAGCTTAGCGGGGACAGGGAACATTTACGAGCAGTACTTC
CASSLAGTGNIYEQYF
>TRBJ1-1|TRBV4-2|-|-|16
TGTGCCAGCAGCCAAGAGTTGGGCGGCGGTAACACTGAAGCTTTCTTT
CASSQELGGGNTEAFF